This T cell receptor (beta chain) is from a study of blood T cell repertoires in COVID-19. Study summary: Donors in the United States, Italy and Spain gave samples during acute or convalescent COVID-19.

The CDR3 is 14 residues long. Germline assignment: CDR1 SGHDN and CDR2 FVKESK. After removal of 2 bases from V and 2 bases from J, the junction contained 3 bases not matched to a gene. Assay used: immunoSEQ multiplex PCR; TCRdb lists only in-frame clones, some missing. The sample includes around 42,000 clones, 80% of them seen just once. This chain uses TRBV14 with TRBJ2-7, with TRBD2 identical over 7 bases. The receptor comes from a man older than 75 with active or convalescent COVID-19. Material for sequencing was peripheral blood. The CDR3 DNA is TGTGCCAGCAGCCAATATCGGGGGGCCTACGAGCAGTACTTC. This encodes CASSQYRGAYEQYF.